The sequence of this TCR beta chain was determined in a study of blood T cells in healthy people across ages. On the study more broadly: Template switching picked up about one barcoded beta molecule for each two T cells.

Study observations and caveats: Samples with more naive T cells showed higher observed beta diversity.

For the second PCR, which ran for roughly 7 to 11 cycles, a sample-barcoded 5' primer and a J-beta primer mix were used. A single record per CDR3 protein comes from TCRdb applying MiXCR to the 5' RACE reads. Of 1.5 million to 2 million distinct CDR3 sequences listed, about 30% are singletons. In regard to this clonotype: Its antigen remains unidentified.

Germline CDR1 is MNHNS and CDR2 is SASEGT. The CDR3 totals 14 residues. The V end was cut by 4 bases, the J end by 7 bases, with 14 bases between. V gene TRBV6-1 combines with J gene TRBJ2-1, with D possibly matching TRBD1 (6 bases). The source material was blood. The sequence was obtained from a woman under 40 in good health. The CDR3 loop is CASSARPTGNEQFF. The CDR3 bases are TGTGCCAGCAGTGCCAGACCAACAGGGAATGAGCAGTTCTTC.